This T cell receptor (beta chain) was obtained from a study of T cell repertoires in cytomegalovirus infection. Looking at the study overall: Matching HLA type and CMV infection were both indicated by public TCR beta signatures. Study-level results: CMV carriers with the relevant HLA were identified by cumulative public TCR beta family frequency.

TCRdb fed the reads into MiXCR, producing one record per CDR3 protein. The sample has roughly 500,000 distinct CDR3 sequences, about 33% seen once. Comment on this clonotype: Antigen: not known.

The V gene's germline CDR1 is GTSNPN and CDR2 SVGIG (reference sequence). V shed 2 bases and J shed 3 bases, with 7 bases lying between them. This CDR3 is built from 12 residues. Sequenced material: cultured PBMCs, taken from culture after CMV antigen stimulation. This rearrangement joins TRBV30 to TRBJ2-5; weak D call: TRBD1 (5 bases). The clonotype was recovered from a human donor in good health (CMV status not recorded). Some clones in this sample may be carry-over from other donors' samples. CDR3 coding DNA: TGTGCCTGGAGTACAGGCAAAGAGACCCAGTACTTC. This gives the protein CAWSTGKETQYF. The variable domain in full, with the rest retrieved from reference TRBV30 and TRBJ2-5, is SQTIHQWPATLVQPVGSPLSLECTVEGTSNPNLYWYRQAAGRGLQLLFYSVGIGQISSEVPQNLSASRPQDRQFILSSKKLLLSDSGFYLCAWSTGKETQYFGPGTRLLVL.